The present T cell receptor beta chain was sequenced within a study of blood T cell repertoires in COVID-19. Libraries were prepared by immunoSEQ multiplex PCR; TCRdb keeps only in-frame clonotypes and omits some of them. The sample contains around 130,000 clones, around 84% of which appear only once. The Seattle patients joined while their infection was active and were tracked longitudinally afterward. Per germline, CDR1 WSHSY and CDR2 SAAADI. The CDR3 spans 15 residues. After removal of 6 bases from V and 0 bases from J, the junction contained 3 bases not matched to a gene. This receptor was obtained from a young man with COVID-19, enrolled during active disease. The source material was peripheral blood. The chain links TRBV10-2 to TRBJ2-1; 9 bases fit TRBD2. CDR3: CASRISGSSYNEQFF. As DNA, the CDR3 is TGCGCCAGCAGGATTAGCGGGAGCTCCTACAATGAGCAGTTCTTC.